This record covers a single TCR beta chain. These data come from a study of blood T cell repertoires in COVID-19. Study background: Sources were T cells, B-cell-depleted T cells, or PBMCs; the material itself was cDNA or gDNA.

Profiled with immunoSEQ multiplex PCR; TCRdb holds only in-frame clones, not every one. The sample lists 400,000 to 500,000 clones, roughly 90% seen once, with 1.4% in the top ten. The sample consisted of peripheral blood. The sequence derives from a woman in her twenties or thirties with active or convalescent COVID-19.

The CDR3 region is CASRILTGYTEAFF. The DNA of the CDR3 is TGTGCCAGCAGGATCCTAACGGGTTACACTGAAGCTTTCTTT. The chain joins TRBV6-5 to TRBJ1-1; no clear D gene. V was shortened by 6 bases and J by 3 bases, with 14 bases between the two germline ends. The CDR3 is 14 residues long. Germline V gives CDR1 MNHEY, CDR2 SVGAGI.